This TCR beta chain was sequenced during a study of control samples from healthy donors and cancer patients. V lost 3 bases, J lost 5 bases, and 4 bases stayed unmatched. The CDR3 has 14 residues. Germline lookup yields CDR1 MNHNS and CDR2 SASEGT. Sequencing used immunoSEQ multiplex PCR; TCRdb keeps in-frame clones, though not all of them. The table shows about 130,000 clones, with approximately 92% occurring only once. This chain joins TRBV6-1 and TRBJ2-3; 8 bases fit TRBD2. The sequencing input was PBMCs. The TCR originated in a man older than 75 with head and neck cancer. The CDR3 reads CASSEAGGRDTQYF. The CDR3 DNA sequence: TGTGCCAGCAGTGAGGCGGGAGGAAGAGATACGCAGTATTTT.